This TCR beta chain was captured in a study of cytomegalovirus exposure and HLA in healthy donors. About the study: Among the 370 or so donors who were genotyped, about 84% fell in the genetic ancestry cluster that is associated with self-reported Caucasian donors. Study results and limitations: For most TCR sequences rarity was the rule, although some public TCRs occurred in many donors. The authors later linked a missense DCLRE1C variant to TCR beta V- and J-gene trimming. When presence/absence was analysed, sequencing depth was taken to be roughly uniform across donors.

V shed 4 bases, J shed 0 bases, and the junction held 5 bases outside the gene matches. The germline V gene encodes CDR1 MNHEY and CDR2 SVGAGI. CDR3 size: 15 residues. The PCR made use of 60 Vbeta and 13 Jbeta primers. The repertoire was sequenced with immunoSEQ multiplex PCR; TCRdb's copy has only in-frame clones and lacks some. In the table there are around 140,000 clones, 79% of which are singletons. Turning to this clone: Its antigen remains unknown.

The clonotype originates from a male donor in good health and CMV-seronegative. The chain carries TRBV6-5 and TRBJ1-2, with TRBD1 identical over 7 bases. Specimen: PBMCs. CDR3 nucleotide sequence: TGTGCCAGCAGTTCACAGGGGCATACTAACTATGGCTACACCTTC. This gives the protein CASSSQGHTNYGYTF.